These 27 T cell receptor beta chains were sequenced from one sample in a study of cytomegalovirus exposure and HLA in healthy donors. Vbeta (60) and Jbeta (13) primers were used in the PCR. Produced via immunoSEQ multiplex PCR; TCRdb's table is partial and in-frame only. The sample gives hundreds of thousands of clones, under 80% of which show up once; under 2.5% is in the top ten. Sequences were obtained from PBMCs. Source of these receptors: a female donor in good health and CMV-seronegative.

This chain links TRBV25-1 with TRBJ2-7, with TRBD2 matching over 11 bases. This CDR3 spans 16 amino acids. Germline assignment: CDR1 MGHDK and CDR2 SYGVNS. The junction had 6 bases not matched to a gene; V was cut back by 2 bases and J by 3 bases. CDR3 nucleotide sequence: TGTGCCAGCAGTGAAAGATCCACTAGCGGGAGCTACGAGCAGTACTTC. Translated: CASSERSTSGSYEQYF.

The CDR3 is CASSLGPATTSGSLYTGELFF. The DNA for the CDR3 is TGCGCCAGCAGCTTGGGCCCGGCTACGACTAGCGGGAGTTTGTACACCGGGGAGCTGTTTTTT. The rearrangement joins TRBV5-1 to TRBJ2-2, with 12 bases matching TRBD2. The ends lost 0 bases at V and 3 bases at J; junction bases unmatched: 15. The CDR3 totals 21 residues. Germline values: CDR1 SGHRS, CDR2 YFSETQ. Full variable domain (missing parts from reference TRBV5-1 and TRBJ2-2): KAGVTQTPRYLIKTRGQQVTLSCSPISGHRSVSWYQQTPGQGLQFLFEYFSETQRNKGNFPGRFSGRQFSNSRSEMNVSTLELGDSALYLCASSLGPATTSGSLYTGELFFGEGSRLTVL.

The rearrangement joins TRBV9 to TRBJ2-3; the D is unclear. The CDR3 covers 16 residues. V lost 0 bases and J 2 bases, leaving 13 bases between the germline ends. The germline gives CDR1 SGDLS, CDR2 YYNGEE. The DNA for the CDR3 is TGTGCCAGCAGCGTAGGGCGTGAGGAGTTCACAGATACGCAGTATTTT. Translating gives CASSVGREEFTDTQYF.

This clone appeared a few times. The CDR3 region has the DNA TGTGCCAGCAGGGAGCGGGCAGAAGGACGATCACCCCTCCACTTT. It yields the protein CASRERAEGRSPLHF. The V call is TRBV2, the J call TRBJ1-6; D is undetermined. Germline V gene data show CDR1 as SNHLY and CDR2 as FYNNEI. V shed 6 bases and J shed 10 bases, with 19 bases lying between them. The CDR3 consists of 15 residues.

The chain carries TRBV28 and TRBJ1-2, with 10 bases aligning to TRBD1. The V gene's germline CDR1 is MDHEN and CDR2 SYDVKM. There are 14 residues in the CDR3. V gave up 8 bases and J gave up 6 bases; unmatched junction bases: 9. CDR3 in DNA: TGTGCCAGCCGAGAGACAGGGGGCAAGCATGGCTACACCTTC. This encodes CASRETGGKHGYTF.

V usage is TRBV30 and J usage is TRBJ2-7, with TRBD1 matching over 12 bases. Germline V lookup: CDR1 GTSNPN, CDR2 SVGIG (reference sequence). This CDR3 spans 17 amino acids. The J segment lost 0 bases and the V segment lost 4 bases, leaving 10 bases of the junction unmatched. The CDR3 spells CAWNRGQGAFGSYEQYF. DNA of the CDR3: TGTGCCTGGAACAGGGGACAGGGGGCTTTTGGCTCCTACGAGCAGTACTTC.

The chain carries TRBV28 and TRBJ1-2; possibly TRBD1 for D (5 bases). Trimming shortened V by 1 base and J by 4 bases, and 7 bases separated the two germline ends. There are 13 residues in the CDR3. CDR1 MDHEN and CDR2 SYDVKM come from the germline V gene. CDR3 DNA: TGTGCCAGCAGTTTATCAGGGTCCTATGGCTACACCTTC. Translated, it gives CASSLSGSYGYTF.

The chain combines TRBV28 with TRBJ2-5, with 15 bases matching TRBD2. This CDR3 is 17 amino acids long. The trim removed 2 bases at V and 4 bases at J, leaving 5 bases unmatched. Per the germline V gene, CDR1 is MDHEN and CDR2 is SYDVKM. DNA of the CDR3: TGTGCCAGCAGTTTAGGACTAGCGGGAGGGCCCGGAGAGACCCAGTACTTC. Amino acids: CASSLGLAGGPGETQYF.

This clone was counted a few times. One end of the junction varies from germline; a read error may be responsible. The chain's CDR3 is CASSLSTSGSNEQFF. DNA of the CDR3: TGTGCTAGCAGCTTATCGACTAGCGGGAGCAATGAGCAGTTCTTC. V gene TRBV7-7 combines with J gene TRBJ2-1, with 12 bases aligning to TRBD2. The germline gives CDR1 SSHAT, CDR2 FNYEAQ (reference sequence). CDR3 size: 15 residues. Using reference TRBV7-7 and TRBJ2-1 for the parts outside the CDR3, the full variable domain is GAGVSQSPRYKVTKRGQDVTLRCDPISSHATLYWYQQALGQGPEFLTYFNYEAQPDKSGLPSDRFSAERPEGSISTLTIQRTEQRDSAMYRCASSLSTSGSNEQFFGPGTRLTVL.

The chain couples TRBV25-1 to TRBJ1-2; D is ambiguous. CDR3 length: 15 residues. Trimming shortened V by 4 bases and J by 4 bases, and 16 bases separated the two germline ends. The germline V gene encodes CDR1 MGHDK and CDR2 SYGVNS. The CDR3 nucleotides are TGTGCCAGCAGTGTCCCCAAGAGAGGCGTCTATGGCTACACCTTC. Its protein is CASSVPKRGVYGYTF.

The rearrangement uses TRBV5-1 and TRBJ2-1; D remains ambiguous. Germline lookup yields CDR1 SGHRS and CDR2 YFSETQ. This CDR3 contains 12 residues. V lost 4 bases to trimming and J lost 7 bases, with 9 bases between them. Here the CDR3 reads CASSHSGNEQFF. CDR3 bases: TGCGCCAGCAGCCACAGTGGGAATGAGCAGTTCTTC.

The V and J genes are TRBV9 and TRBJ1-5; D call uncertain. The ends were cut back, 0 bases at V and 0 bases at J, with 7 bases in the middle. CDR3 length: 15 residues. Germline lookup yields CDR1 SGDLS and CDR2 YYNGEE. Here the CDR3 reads CASSVELLSNQPQHF. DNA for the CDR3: TGTGCCAGCAGCGTAGAACTACTTAGCAATCAGCCCCAGCATTTT.

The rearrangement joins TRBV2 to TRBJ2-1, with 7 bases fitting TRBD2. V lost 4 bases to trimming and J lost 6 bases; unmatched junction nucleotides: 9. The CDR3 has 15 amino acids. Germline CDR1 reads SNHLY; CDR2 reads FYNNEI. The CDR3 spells CASSAGMGGSNEQFF. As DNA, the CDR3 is TGTGCCAGCAGTGCCGGCATGGGCGGGAGCAATGAGCAGTTCTTC.

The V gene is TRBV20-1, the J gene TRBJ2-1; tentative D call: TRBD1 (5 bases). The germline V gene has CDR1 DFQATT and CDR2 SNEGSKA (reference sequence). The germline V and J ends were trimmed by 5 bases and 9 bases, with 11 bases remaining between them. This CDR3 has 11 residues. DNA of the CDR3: TGCAGTGCTTCTAGGGGAACTGAGCAGTTCTTC. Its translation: CSASRGTEQFF.

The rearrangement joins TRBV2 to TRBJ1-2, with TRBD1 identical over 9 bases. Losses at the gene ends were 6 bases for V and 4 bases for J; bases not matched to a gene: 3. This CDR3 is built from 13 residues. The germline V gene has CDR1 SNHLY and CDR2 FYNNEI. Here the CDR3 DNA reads TGTGCCAGCAGGGGACAGGGTAGCTATGGCTACACCTTC. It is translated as CASRGQGSYGYTF.

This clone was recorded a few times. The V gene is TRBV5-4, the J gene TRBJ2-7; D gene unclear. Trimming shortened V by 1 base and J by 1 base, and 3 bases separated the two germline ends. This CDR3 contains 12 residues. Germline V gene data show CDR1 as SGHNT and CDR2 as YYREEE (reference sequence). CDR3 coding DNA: TGTGCCAGCAGCTTGTATTCCTACGAGCAGTACTTC. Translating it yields CASSLYSYEQYF.

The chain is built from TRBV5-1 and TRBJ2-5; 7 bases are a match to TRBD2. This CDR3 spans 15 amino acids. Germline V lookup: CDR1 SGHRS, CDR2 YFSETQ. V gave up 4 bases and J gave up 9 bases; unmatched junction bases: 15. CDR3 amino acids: CASSPLAGDQGAQYF. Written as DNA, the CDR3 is TGCGCCAGCAGCCCGCTGGCGGGAGATCAAGGGGCCCAGTACTTC.

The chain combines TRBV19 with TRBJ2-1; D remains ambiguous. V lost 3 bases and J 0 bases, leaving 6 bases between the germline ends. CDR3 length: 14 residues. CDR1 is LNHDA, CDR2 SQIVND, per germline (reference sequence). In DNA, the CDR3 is TGTGCCAGTAGTATGGGCCTCTCCTACAATGAGCAGTTCTTC. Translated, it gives CASSMGLSYNEQFF. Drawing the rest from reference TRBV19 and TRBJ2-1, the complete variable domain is DGGITQSPKYLFRKEGQNVTLSCEQNLNHDAMYWYRQDPGQGLRLIYYSQIVNDFQKGDIAEGYSVSREKKESFPLTVTSAQKNPTAFYLCASSMGLSYNEQFFGPGTRLTVL.

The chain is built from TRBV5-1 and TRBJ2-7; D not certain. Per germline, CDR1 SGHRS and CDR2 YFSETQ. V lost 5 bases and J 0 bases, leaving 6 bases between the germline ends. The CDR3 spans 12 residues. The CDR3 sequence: CASRAASYEQYF. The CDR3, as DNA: TGCGCCAGCAGAGCCGCCTCCTACGAGCAGTACTTC.

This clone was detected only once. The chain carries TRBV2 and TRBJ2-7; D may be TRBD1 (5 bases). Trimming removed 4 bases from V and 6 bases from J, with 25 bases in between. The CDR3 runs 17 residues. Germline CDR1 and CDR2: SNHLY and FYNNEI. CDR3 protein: CASSVGRSGPNKIEQYF. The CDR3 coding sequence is TGTGCCAGCAGTGTGGGTCGCTCAGGGCCCAATAAAATCGAGCAGTACTTC.

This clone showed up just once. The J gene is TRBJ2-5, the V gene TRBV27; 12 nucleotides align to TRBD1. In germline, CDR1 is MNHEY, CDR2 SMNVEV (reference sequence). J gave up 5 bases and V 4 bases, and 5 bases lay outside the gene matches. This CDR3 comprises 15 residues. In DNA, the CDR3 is TGTGCCAGCAGTTCAACCGGGACAGGGGGCGAGACCCAGTACTTC. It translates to CASSSTGTGGETQYF.

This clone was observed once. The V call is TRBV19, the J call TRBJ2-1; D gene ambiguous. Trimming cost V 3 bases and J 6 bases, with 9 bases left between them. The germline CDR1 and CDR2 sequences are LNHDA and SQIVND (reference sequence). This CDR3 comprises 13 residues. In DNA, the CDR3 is TGTGCCAGTAGTATCTTGCCGAGCAATGAGCAGTTCTTC. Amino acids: CASSILPSNEQFF.

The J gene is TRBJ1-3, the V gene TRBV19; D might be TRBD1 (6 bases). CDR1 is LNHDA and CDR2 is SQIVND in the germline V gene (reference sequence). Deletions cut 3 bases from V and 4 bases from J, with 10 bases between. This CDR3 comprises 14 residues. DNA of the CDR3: TGTGCCAGTAGTATGGGGGCAGGGGGAAACACCATATATTTT. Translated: CASSMGAGGNTIYF.

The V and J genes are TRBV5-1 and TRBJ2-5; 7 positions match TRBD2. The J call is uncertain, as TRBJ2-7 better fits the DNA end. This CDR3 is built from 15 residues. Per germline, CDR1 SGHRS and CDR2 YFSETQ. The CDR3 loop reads CASSSLGAGVYEQYF. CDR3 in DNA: TGCGCCAGCAGCTCCTTAGGGGCGGGAGTCTACGAGCAGTACTTC.

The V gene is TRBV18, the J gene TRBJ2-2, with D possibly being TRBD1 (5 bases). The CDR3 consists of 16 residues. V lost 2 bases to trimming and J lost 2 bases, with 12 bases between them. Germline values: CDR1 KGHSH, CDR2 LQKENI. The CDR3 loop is CASSPGAGKNTGELFF. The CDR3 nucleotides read TGTGCCAGCTCACCAGGGGCAGGGAAAAACACCGGGGAGCTGTTTTTT. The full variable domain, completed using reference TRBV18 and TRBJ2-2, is NAGVMQNPRHLVRRRGQEARLRCSPMKGHSHVYWYRQLPEEGLKFMVYLQKENIIDESGMPKERFSAEFPKEGPSILRIQQVVRGDSAAYFCASSPGAGKNTGELFFGEGSRLTVL.

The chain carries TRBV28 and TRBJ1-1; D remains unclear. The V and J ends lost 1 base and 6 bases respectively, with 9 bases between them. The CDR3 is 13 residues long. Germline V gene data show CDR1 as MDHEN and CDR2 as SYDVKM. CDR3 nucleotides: TGTGCCAGCAGTTTATCTCCGACACCTGAAGCTTTCTTT. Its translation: CASSLSPTPEAFF.

The CDR3 nucleotides are TGTGCCAGTAGTATAGCCCAAGCGGGAGGGCAAAAAGAGCAGTTCTTC. Translating it yields CASSIAQAGGQKEQFF. This chain links TRBV19 with TRBJ2-1; 10 nucleotides match TRBD2. Trimming cost V 1 base and J 10 bases; bases outside gene matches: 10. The CDR3 has 16 residues. CDR1 is LNHDA and CDR2 is SQIVND in the germline V gene (reference sequence).